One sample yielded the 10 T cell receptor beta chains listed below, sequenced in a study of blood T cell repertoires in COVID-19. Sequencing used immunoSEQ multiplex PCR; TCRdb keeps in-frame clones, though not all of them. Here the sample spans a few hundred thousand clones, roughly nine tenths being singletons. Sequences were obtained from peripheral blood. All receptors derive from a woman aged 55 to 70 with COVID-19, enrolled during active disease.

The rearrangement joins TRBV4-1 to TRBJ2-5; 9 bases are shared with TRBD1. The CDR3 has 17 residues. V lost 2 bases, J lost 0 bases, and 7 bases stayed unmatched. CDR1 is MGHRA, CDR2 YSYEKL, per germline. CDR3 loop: CASSQSGQGNYQETQYF. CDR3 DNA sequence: TGCGCCAGCAGCCAAAGCGGACAGGGGAATTACCAAGAGACCCAGTACTTC.

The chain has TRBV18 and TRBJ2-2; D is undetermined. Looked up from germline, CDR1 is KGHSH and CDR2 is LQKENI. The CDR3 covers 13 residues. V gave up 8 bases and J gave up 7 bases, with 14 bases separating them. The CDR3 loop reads CASRIRGDGELFF. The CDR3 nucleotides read TGTGCCAGCCGTATAAGAGGTGACGGGGAGCTGTTTTTT. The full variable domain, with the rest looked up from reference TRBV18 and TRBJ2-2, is NAGVMQNPRHLVRRRGQEARLRCSPMKGHSHVYWYRQLPEEGLKFMVYLQKENIIDESGMPKERFSAEFPKEGPSILRIQQVVRGDSAAYFCASRIRGDGELFFGEGSRLTVL.

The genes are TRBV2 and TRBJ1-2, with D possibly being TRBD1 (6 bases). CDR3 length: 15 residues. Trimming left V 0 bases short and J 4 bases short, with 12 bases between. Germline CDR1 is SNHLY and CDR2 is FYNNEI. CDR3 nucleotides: TGTGCCAGCAGTGAAGCGCGGGAGGGGGGCTATGGCTACACCTTC. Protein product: CASSEAREGGYGYTF.

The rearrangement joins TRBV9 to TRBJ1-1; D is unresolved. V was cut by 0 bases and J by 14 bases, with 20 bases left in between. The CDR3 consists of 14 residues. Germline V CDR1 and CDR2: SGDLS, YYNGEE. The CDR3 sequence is CASSVDAGGISEFF. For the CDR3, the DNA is TGTGCCAGCAGCGTAGATGCGGGAGGGATAAGCGAATTCTTT.

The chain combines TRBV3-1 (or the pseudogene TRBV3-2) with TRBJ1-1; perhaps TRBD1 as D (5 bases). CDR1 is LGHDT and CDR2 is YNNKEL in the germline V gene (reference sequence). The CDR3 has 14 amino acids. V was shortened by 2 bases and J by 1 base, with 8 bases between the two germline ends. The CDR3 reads CASSQIQGNTEAFF. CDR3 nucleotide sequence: TGTGCCAGCAGCCAAATTCAGGGGAACACTGAAGCTTTCTTT.

CDR3 in amino acids: CASKRGLAGGQGTYNEQFF. CDR3 nucleotides: TGCGCCAGCAAAAGAGGTCTAGCGGGGGGGCAAGGGACCTACAATGAGCAGTTCTTC. The chain combines TRBV4-1 with TRBJ2-1; 12 bases align to TRBD2. From germline, CDR1 is MGHRA and CDR2 YSYEKL. The CDR3 spans 19 residues. V shed 7 bases and J 2 bases; nucleotides not matched to a gene: 15.

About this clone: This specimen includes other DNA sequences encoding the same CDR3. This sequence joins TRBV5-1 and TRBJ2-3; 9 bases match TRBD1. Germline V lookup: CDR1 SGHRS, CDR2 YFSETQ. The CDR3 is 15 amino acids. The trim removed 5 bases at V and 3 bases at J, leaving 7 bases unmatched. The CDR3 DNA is TGCGCCAGCAGTCTTGGGGACAGGGCGACAGATACGCAGTATTTT. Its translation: CASSLGDRATDTQYF.

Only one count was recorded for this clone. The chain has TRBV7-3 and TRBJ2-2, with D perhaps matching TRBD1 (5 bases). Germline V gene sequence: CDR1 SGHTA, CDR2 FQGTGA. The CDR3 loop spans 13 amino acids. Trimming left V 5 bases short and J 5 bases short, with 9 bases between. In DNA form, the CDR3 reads TGTGCCAGCAGCAAGACAGATACCGGGGAGCTGTTTTTT. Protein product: CASSKTDTGELFF.

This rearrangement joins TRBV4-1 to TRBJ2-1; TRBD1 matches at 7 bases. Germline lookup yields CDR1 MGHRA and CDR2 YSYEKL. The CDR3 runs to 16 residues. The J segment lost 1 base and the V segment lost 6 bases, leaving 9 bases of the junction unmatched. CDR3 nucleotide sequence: TGCGCCAGCAGGCAGACAGGGTCGACTTCCTACAATGAGCAGTTCTTC. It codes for CASRQTGSTSYNEQFF.

The DNA for the CDR3 is TGTGCCAGCAGCCGCACATCAGGGGCAACAAGCAATCAGCCCCAGCATTTT. Protein sequence: CASSRTSGATSNQPQHF. The rearrangement joins TRBV5-5 to TRBJ1-5; tentative D call: TRBD1 (6 bases). Germline lookup yields CDR1 SGHKS and CDR2 YYEKEE (reference sequence). V was clipped by 4 bases and J by 1 base, with 18 bases between them. This CDR3 is 17 amino acids long.